The 3 T cell receptor beta chains below were found in one sample sequenced in a study of blood T cell repertoires in COVID-19. The assay was immunoSEQ multiplex PCR, and TCRdb's table has in-frame clones only and misses some. Of 120,000 to 150,000 clones in the sample, about four fifths are singletons; the top ten hold approximately 14%. The sample taken for sequencing was peripheral blood. These TCRs come from a human donor with acute or convalescent COVID-19. The donor label of this sample is uncertain.

The gene calls are TRBV4-3 and TRBJ2-7; TRBD2 matches at 9 bases. Germline V gene sequence: CDR1 LGHNA, CDR2 YSLEER. V trimming: 4 bases; J trimming: 0 bases; junction bases outside the gene matches: 4. This CDR3 spans 15 amino acids. CDR3 sequence (DNA): TGCGCCAGCAGCCGTGGCGGGGGGGGCTCCTACGAGCAGTACTTC. Translating gives CASSRGGGGSYEQYF.

This clone was seen just once. The CDR3 loop is CASSRRGETQYF. Written as DNA, the CDR3 is TGTGCCAGCAGCCGAAGGGGAGAGACCCAGTACTTC. V and J are TRBV7-9 and TRBJ2-5; the D gene is possibly TRBD1 (5 bases). This CDR3 has 12 residues. Germline-derived CDR1 and CDR2 are SEHNR and FQNEAQ (reference sequence). V was pared by 5 bases and J by 4 bases, with 8 bases between. The variable domain in full, completed from reference TRBV7-9 and TRBJ2-5, reads DTGVSQNPRHKITKRGQNVTFRCDPISEHNRLYWYRQTLGQGPEFLTYFQNEAQLEKSRLLSDRFSAERPKGSFSTLEIQRTEQGDSAMYLCASSRRGETQYFGPGTRLLVL.

This rearrangement joins TRBV4-1 to TRBJ2-2; 11 bases match TRBD2. The ends lost 4 bases at V and 0 bases at J; junction bases unmatched: 4. CDR1 and CDR2 from the germline V gene are MGHRA and YSYEKL. This CDR3 has 17 amino acids. The CDR3 spells CASSRILAGANTGELFF. In DNA, the CDR3 is TGCGCCAGCAGCCGAATACTAGCGGGGGCGAACACCGGGGAGCTGTTTTTT.